The next 6 T cell receptor beta chains were all read from a single sample in a study of identical twins. TCRdb reprocessed the 5' RACE reads with MiXCR, giving one entry per CDR3 protein. The table includes fewer than 450,000 distinct CDR3 sequences, roughly 9% detected once. Sequenced material: naive T cells sorted from blood. The receptor set was obtained from a woman aged 45-60 years in good health.

In its sample, this clonotype was seen many times. The chain carries TRBV10-3 and TRBJ2-1; no firm D call. Germline lookup yields CDR1 ENHRY and CDR2 SYGVKD. The CDR3 spans 13 residues. Trimming stripped 3 bases from V and 9 bases from J, with 12 bases between. The CDR3 region has the DNA TGTGCCATCAGTGAACCCGACCACGGTGAGCAGTTCTTC. Protein product: CAISEPDHGEQFF.

This clonotype was seen more than once but under ten times. This chain connects TRBV27 to TRBJ2-5; 9 bases match TRBD1. Unmatched junction bases numbered 7, after V lost 4 bases and J lost 1 base. This CDR3 region has 16 residues. CDR1 MNHEY and CDR2 SMNVEV come from the germline V gene (reference sequence). CDR3 sequence: CASSSQGATTQETQYF. CDR3 sequence (DNA): TGTGCCAGCAGTTCACAGGGGGCGACGACCCAAGAGACCCAGTACTTC.

This clonotype has at least ten counts. The chain has TRBV7-3 and TRBJ2-2, with a tentative D call TRBD1 (6 bases). CDR3 length equals 14 residues. Germline values: CDR1 SGHTA, CDR2 FQGTGA. Trimming took 5 bases from V and 3 from J, leaving 10 bases between them. CDR3 nucleotide sequence: TGTGCCAGCAGCCGGGACACGGACACCGGGGAGCTGTTTTTT. Its translation is CASSRDTDTGELFF. Filled out from reference TRBV7-3 and TRBJ2-2, the complete variable domain reads GAGVSQTPSNKVTEKGKYVELRCDPISGHTALYWYRQSLGQGPEFLIYFQGTGAADDSGLPNDRFFAVRPEGSVSTLKIQRTERGDSAVYLCASSRDTDTGELFFGEGSRLTVL.

This clonotype was seen only a few times. This CDR3 is CSAKSGSSSYKALHF. As DNA, the CDR3 is TGCAGTGCTAAGTCAGGTTCATCCTCTTATAAGGCCCTCCACTTT. V is TRBV20-1 and J is TRBJ1-6; D gene uncertain. Trimming removed 4 bases from V and 14 bases from J, with 24 bases in between. This CDR3 contains 15 residues. The germline V gene has CDR1 DFQATT and CDR2 SNEGSKA (reference sequence).

The J gene is TRBJ2-3, the V gene TRBV5-1, with D uncertain. CDR1 SGHRS and CDR2 YFSETQ come from the germline V gene. The CDR3 is 15 amino acids. Deletions cut 4 bases from V and 0 bases from J, with 12 bases between. In nucleotides, the CDR3 is TGCGCCAGCAGCCCCACCGGGTCTAGCACAGATACGCAGTATTTT. Translation gives CASSPTGSSTDTQYF.

This sequence joins TRBV11-2 and TRBJ2-3; TRBD2 matches 9 bases. The CDR3 extends over 15 amino acids. Germline-derived CDR1 and CDR2 are SGHAT and FQNNGV. The V and J ends lost 4 bases and 1 base, in that order; junction bases with no gene match: 3. The CDR3 DNA is TGTGCCAGCAGCTCCCAGCGGGAGGGCACAGATACGCAGTATTTT. Protein sequence: CASSSQREGTDTQYF. Filled out from reference TRBV11-2 and TRBJ2-3, the complete variable domain reads EAGVAQSPRYKIIEKRQSVAFWCNPISGHATLYWYQQILGQGPKLLIQFQNNGVVDDSQLPKDRFSAERLKGVDSTLKIQPAKLEDSAVYLCASSSQREGTDTQYFGPGTRLTVL.